A single sample gave rise to the 14 T cell receptor beta chains below, sequenced in a study of cytomegalovirus exposure and HLA in healthy donors (dated by TCRdb to the late 2010s). Library preparation was by the immunoSEQ multiplex PCR assay. The multiplex PCR relied on a mix of 60 forward primers for TCR Vbeta segments and 13 reverse primers for TCR Jbeta segments. Imported from immuneACCESS, the table was reduced by TCRdb to in-frame sequences with V and J called. These copies leave out some clones; in studies compared against another copy, an unresolved V gene accounts for under half, and the cause of the remainder is not known. The sample table holds around 200,000 clones, of which 60% to 80% were seen once. The top ten constitute roughly 1.9% of the sample. The sample was PBMCs. All receptors come from a man in his late teens or twenties in good health and CMV-seronegative.

The chain combines TRBV2 with TRBJ2-5; 10 bases line up with TRBD1. The J call is doubtful: the DNA matches TRBJ2-7 better. Germline V lookup: CDR1 SNHLY, CDR2 FYNNEI. The CDR3 sequence is 13 residues long. CDR3 amino acids: CASLRDRGYEQYF. CDR3 coding DNA: TGTGCCAGTCTCCGGGACAGGGGTTACGAGCAGTACTTC.

This chain links TRBV2 with TRBJ1-1, with D maybe TRBD1 (5 bases). This CDR3 is 14 amino acids long. Trimming removed 2 bases at V and 5 bases at J, with 12 bases between. Looked up from germline, CDR1 is SNHLY and CDR2 is FYNNEI. The CDR3 reads CASSEQGIGTEAFF. The CDR3 DNA is TGTGCCAGCAGTGAACAGGGAATAGGGACTGAAGCTTTCTTT.

V is TRBV7-2 and J is TRBJ1-3, with D maybe TRBD1 (5 bases). CDR3 size: 14 residues. CDR1 is SGHTA, CDR2 FQGNSA, per germline. V was trimmed by 1 base and J by 7 bases, leaving 11 bases between them. The CDR3 sequence is CASSLDSGENTIYF. The CDR3, as DNA: TGTGCCAGCAGCTTAGATTCGGGGGAGAACACCATATATTTT. Complete variable domain (other parts from reference TRBV7-2 and TRBJ1-3): GAGVSQSPSNKVTEKGKDVELRCDPISGHTALYWYRQSLGQGLEFLIYFQGNSAPDKSGLPSDRFSAERTGGSVSTLTIQRTQQEDSAVYLCASSLDSGENTIYFGEGSWLTVV.

This chain uses TRBV4-1 with TRBJ1-2, with TRBD1 matching over 9 bases. V trimming: 3 bases; J trimming: 4 bases; junction bases outside the gene matches: 6. The CDR3 length is 15 residues. Germline CDR1 reads MGHRA; CDR2 reads YSYEKL. The CDR3 loop reads CASSQPGQGAYGYTF. In DNA, the CDR3 is TGCGCCAGCAGCCAGCCGGGACAGGGTGCCTATGGCTACACCTTC.

The rearrangement uses TRBV15 and TRBJ1-1, with D perhaps TRBD1 (6 bases). V lost 0 bases, J lost 7 bases, and 12 bases lay in between. Per germline, CDR1 LNHNV and CDR2 YYDKDF (reference sequence). The length of the CDR3 is 14 residues. The CDR3 is CATSRDVSQGEAFF. For the CDR3, the DNA is TGTGCCACCAGCAGAGATGTTTCACAGGGTGAAGCTTTCTTT.

This clone has only one observation. The J gene is TRBJ1-5, the V gene TRBV6-1, with D possibly matching TRBD1 (5 bases). This CDR3 contains 13 residues. V gave up 10 bases and J gave up 4 bases, with 14 bases separating them. The germline V gene encodes CDR1 MNHNS and CDR2 SASEGT. The CDR3, as DNA: TGTGCCACCCTCAGGGTTGGTAATCAGCCCCAGCATTTT. Protein sequence: CATLRVGNQPQHF.

The chain carries TRBV7-3 and TRBJ2-3, with TRBD2 as a possible D gene (5 bases). Trimming removed 0 bases at V and 4 bases at J, with 8 bases between. The CDR3 contains 14 residues. Per germline, CDR1 SGHTA and CDR2 FQGTGA. Here the CDR3 reads CASSLTGEADTQYF. The CDR3 DNA sequence: TGTGCCAGCAGCTTAACGGGAGAGGCAGATACGCAGTATTTT.

The chain carries TRBV11-2 and TRBJ2-7, with D possibly TRBD2 on 6 matching bases. The CDR3 extends over 14 amino acids. Looked up from germline, CDR1 is SGHAT and CDR2 is FQNNGV. Between the trimmed V and J ends, which lost 2 bases and 3 bases, there was a span of 11 bases. The CDR3 coding sequence is TGTGCCAGCAGCTTAAATATGGGAGGCTACGAGCAGTACTTC. Protein sequence: CASSLNMGGYEQYF. The entire variable domain, with the rest obtained from reference TRBV11-2 and TRBJ2-7, is as follows: EAGVAQSPRYKIIEKRQSVAFWCNPISGHATLYWYQQILGQGPKLLIQFQNNGVVDDSQLPKDRFSAERLKGVDSTLKIQPAKLEDSAVYLCASSLNMGGYEQYFGPGTRLTVT.

This rearrangement joins TRBV11-3 to TRBJ1-1; 8 nucleotides match TRBD1. CDR3 size: 15 residues. From germline, CDR1 is SGHNT and CDR2 YENEEA. Trimming cost V 1 base and J 0 bases; bases outside gene matches: 1. For the CDR3, the DNA is TGTGCCAGCAGCTTAGGACAGGGGATGAACACTGAAGCTTTCTTT. This sequence encodes CASSLGQGMNTEAFF. Complete variable domain (other parts from reference TRBV11-3 and TRBJ1-1): EAGVVQSPRYKIIEKKQPVAFWCNPISGHNTLYWYLQNLGQGPELLIRYENEEAVDDSQLPKDRFSAERLKGVDSTLKIQPAELGDSAVYLCASSLGQGMNTEAFFGQGTRLTVV.

The chain couples TRBV7-3 to TRBJ2-3, with TRBD2 matching 8 bases. The CDR3 has 18 residues. After removal of 1 base from V and 4 bases from J, the junction contained 13 bases not matched to a gene. Germline V gives CDR1 SGHTA, CDR2 FQGTGA. CDR3 DNA: TGTGCCAGCAGCTTAAACCCCCTAGCCCGGGGGGGAGCAGATACGCAGTATTTT. Its protein product is CASSLNPLARGGADTQYF.

The chain couples TRBV11-2 to TRBJ2-1; 11 bases align to TRBD2. The CDR3 consists of 16 residues. The germline CDR1 and CDR2 sequences are SGHAT and FQNNGV. V lost 1 base to trimming and J lost 5 bases; unmatched junction nucleotides: 4. Here the CDR3 reads CASSLGIAGGHNEQFF. The CDR3 region has the DNA TGTGCCAGCAGCTTAGGTATAGCGGGAGGGCACAATGAGCAGTTCTTC.

The CDR3 loop reads CASSLGRQGTYEQYF. DNA for the CDR3: TGTGCCAGTAGCCTGGGGCGACAGGGAACCTACGAGCAGTACTTC. The chain links TRBV19 to TRBJ2-7; 7 nucleotides align to TRBD1. The CDR3 has 15 amino acids. CDR1 and CDR2 from the germline V gene are LNHDA and SQIVND (reference sequence). The V gene end was trimmed by 6 bases and the J gene end by 2 bases; junction bases not matched to a gene: 10.

CDR3 coding DNA: TGTGCCAGCAGACCCCCCGGAGGGTCCTACAATGAGCAGTTCTTC. This gives the protein CASRPPGGSYNEQFF. The chain employs TRBV6-6 and TRBJ2-1; maybe TRBD2 (6 bases). This CDR3 is 15 amino acids long. Germline V CDR1 and CDR2: MNHNY, SVGAGI (reference sequence). V was cut by 6 bases and J by 1 base, with 13 bases left in between.

This chain connects TRBV5-1 to TRBJ2-5; TRBD1 matches at 11 bases. The J call is in doubt because the DNA end fits TRBJ2-7 better. Germline CDR1 is SGHRS and CDR2 is YFSETQ. This CDR3 contains 14 residues. This CDR3 reads CASSLWGQGDEQYF. DNA for the CDR3: TGCGCCAGCAGCTTGTGGGGACAGGGGGACGAGCAGTACTTC.